In this sample, the clone carrying this T cell receptor beta chain is medium-sized (0.01 to 0.1%). This entry is derived from a study of circulating CD8 cells and anti-PD-1 response in melanoma. From live CD3+CD8+TCRalphabeta+ cells, four PD-1 and/or TIGIT subsets were sorted. This CDR3 contains 17 residues. CDR1 is LGHNA, CDR2 YNFKEQ, per germline. The ends were cut back, 3 bases at V and 2 bases at J, with 17 bases in the middle. Each library started from about 15 ng of total RNA using the QIAseq Immune Repertoire TCR panel. TCRdb ran MiXCR on the reads and lists one entry per CDR3 protein. The data show some 1,300 distinct CDR3 sequences, with 6% to 8% seen just once and over 5% held by the top ten.

This chain uses TRBV4-2 with TRBJ1-5, with a tentative D call TRBD1 (5 bases). Sequenced here: CD8+ T cells from PBMCs, sampled at baseline or after one month of anti-PD-1 therapy (not recorded which). This clonotype was sampled from a human donor with melanoma. The CDR3 region is CASSQFGETAGNQPQHF. The CDR3 region has the DNA TGTGCCAGCAGCCAGTTTGGGGAGACAGCGGGCAATCAGCCCCAGCATTTT.